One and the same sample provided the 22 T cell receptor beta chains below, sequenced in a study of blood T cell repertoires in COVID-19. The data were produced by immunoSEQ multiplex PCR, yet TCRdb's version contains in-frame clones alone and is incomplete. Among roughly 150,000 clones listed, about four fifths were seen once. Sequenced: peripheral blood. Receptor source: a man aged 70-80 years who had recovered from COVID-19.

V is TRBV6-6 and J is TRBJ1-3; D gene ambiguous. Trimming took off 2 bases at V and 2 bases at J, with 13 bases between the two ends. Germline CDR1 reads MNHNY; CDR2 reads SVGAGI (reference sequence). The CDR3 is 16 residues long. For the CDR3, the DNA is TGTGCCAGCAGTTACCCCTTCGGGATCGCTGGAAACACCATATATTTT. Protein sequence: CASSYPFGIAGNTIYF.

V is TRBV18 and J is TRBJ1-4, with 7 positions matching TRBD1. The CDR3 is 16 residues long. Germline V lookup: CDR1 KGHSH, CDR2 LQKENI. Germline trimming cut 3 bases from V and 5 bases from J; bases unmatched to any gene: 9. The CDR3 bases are TGTGCCAGCTCACCCGATGGAACAGGGGCAAATGAAAAACTGTTTTTT. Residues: CASSPDGTGANEKLFF.

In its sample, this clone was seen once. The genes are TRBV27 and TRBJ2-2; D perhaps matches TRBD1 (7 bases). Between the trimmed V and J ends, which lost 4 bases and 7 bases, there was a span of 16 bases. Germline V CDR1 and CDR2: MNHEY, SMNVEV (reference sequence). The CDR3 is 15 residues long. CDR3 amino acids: CASSSLTGRDGELFF. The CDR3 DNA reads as TGTGCCAGCAGTTCATTGACAGGGCGGGACGGGGAGCTGTTTTTT.

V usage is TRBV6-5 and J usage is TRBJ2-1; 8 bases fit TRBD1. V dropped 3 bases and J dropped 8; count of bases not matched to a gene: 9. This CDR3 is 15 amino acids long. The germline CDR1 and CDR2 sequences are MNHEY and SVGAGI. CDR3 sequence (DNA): TGTGCCAGCAGTTATCAAGGACAGGGTCCCGATGAGCAGTTCTTC. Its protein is CASSYQGQGPDEQFF.

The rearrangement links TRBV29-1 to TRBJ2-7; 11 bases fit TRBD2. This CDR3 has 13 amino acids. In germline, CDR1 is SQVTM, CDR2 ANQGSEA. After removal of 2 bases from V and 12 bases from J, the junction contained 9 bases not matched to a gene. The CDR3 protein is CSVELAGGARRYF. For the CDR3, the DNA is TGCAGCGTTGAACTAGCGGGAGGTGCCCGGAGGTACTTC.

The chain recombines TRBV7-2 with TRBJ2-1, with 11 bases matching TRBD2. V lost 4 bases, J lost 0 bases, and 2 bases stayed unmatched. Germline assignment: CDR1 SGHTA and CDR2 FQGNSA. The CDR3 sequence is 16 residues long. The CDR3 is CASSSSGRPSYNEQFF. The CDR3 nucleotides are TGTGCCAGCAGCTCTAGCGGGAGGCCCTCCTACAATGAGCAGTTCTTC.

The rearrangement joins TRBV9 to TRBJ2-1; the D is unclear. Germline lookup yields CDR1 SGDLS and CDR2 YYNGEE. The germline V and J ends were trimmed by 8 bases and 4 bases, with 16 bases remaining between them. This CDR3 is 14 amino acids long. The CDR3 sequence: CARTRVSPYNEQFF. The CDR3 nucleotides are TGTGCCAGGACCCGGGTATCCCCATACAATGAGCAGTTCTTC.

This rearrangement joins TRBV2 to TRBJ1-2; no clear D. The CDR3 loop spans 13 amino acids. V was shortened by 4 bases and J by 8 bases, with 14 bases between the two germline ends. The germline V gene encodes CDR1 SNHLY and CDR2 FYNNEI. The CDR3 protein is CASSVTQSDGYTF. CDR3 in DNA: TGTGCCAGCAGTGTGACACAGTCCGACGGCTACACCTTC.

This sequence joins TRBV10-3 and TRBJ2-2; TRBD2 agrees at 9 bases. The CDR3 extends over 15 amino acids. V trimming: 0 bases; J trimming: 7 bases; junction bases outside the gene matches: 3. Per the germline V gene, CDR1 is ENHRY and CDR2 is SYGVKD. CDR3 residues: CAISESQTSGGELFF. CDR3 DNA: TGTGCCATCAGTGAGTCCCAGACTAGCGGCGGGGAGCTGTTTTTT.

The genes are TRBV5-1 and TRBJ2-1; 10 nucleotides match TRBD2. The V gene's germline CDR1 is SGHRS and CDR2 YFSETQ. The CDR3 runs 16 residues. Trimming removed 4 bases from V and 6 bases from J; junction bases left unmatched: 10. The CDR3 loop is CASSGGLAVGANEQFF. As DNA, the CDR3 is TGCGCCAGCAGCGGAGGACTAGCGGTAGGGGCCAATGAGCAGTTCTTC.

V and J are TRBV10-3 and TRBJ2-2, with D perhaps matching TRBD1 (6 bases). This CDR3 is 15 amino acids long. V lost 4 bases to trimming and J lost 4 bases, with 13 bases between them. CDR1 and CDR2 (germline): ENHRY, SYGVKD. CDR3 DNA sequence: TGTGCCATCAGTGTAAGGGGGAGCCCCACCGGGGAGCTGTTTTTT. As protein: CAISVRGSPTGELFF.

The CDR3 loop reads CASRGGGDGGELFF. The CDR3 nucleotides are TGTGCCAGCAGAGGCGGAGGGGACGGCGGGGAGCTGTTTTTT. The V and J genes are TRBV7-8 and TRBJ2-2; perhaps TRBD2 as D (6 bases). The V gene lost 6 bases and the J gene lost 7 bases, with 15 bases spanning the gap. The CDR3 length is 14 residues. Germline V gene lookup returns CDR1 SGHVS and CDR2 FQNEAQ.

DNA of the CDR3: TGTGCCACCAGGCCGGGACAGGGCTATGGCTACACCTTC. Protein sequence: CATRPGQGYGYTF. This chain joins TRBV24-1 and TRBJ1-2; 9 bases match TRBD1. CDR1 and CDR2 (germline): KGHDR, SFDVKD. The CDR3 has 13 residues. The J segment lost 4 bases and the V segment lost 7 bases, leaving 3 bases of the junction unmatched.

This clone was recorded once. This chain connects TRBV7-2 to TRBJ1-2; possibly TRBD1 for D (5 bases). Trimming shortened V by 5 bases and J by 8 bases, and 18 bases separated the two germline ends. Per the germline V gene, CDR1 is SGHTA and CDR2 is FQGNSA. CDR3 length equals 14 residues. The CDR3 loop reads CASSPSIGEGGYTF. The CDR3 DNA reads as TGTGCCAGCAGCCCAAGTATCGGGGAGGGGGGCTACACCTTC.

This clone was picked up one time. CDR3 residues: CASSFRGATEAFF. DNA for the CDR3: TGTGCCAGCAGCTTTCGGGGGGCAACTGAAGCTTTCTTT. V and J are TRBV5-6 and TRBJ1-1, with D tentatively TRBD1 (6 bases). The length of the CDR3 is 13 residues. Germline lookup yields CDR1 SGHDT and CDR2 YYEEEE. V gave up 2 bases and J gave up 5 bases, with 10 bases separating them. The complete variable domain, with remaining parts taken from reference TRBV5-6 and TRBJ1-1, reads DAGVTQSPTHLIKTRGQQVTLRCSPKSGHDTVSWYQQALGQGPQFIFQYYEEEERQRGNFPDRFSGHQFPNYSSELNVNALLLGDSALYLCASSFRGATEAFFGQGTRLTVV.

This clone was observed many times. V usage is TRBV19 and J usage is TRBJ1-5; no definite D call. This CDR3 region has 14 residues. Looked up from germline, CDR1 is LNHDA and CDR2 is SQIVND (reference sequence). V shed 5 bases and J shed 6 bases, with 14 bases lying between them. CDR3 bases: TGTGCCAGTAGTTCGACCCGGTCGGGTCAGCCCCAGCATTTT. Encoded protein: CASSSTRSGQPQHF.

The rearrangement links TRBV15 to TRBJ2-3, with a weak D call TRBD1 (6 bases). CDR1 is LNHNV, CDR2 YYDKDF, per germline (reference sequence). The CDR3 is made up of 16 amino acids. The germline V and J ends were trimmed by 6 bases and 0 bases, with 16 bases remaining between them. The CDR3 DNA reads TGTGCCACCAGGGGGCTGGGGACAACTAGCACAGATACGCAGTATTTT. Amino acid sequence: CATRGLGTTSTDTQYF.

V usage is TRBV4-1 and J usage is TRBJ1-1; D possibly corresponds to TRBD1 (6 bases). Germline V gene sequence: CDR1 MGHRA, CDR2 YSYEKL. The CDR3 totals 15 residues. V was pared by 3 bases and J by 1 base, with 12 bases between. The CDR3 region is CASSHLDRRNTEAFF. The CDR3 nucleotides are TGCGCCAGCAGCCATCTGGACAGACGGAACACTGAAGCTTTCTTT.

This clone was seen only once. The CDR3 coding sequence is TGTGCCAGCAGCGTAGGCGCTAGCGGGAGGCTAAACACCGGGGAGCTGTTTTTT. Encoded protein: CASSVGASGRLNTGELFF. The gene calls are TRBV9 and TRBJ2-2, with 11 bases identical to TRBD2. CDR3 length: 18 amino acids. Unmatched junction bases numbered 6, after V lost 0 bases and J lost 2 bases. CDR1 is SGDLS and CDR2 is YYNGEE in the germline V gene.

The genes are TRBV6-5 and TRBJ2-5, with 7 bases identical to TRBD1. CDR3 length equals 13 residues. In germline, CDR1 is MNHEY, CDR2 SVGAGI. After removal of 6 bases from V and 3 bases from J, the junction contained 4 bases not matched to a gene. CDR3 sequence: CASRRGQEETQYF. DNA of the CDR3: TGTGCCAGCAGGCGAGGACAGGAAGAGACCCAGTACTTC.

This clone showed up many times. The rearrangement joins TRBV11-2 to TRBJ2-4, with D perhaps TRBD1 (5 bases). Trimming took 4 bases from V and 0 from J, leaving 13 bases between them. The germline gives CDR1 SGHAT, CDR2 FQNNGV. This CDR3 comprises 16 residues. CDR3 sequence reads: CASSSTGLLAKNIQYF. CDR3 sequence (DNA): TGTGCCAGCAGCTCTACAGGCTTATTAGCCAAAAACATTCAGTACTTC.

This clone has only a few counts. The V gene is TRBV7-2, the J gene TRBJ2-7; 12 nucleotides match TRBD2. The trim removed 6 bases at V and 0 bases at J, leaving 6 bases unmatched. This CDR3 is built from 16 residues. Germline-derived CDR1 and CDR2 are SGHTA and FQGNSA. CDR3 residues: CASSLLAGGFSYEQYF. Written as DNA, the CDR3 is TGTGCCAGCAGTTTACTAGCGGGAGGATTCTCCTACGAGCAGTACTTC.